The 30 T cell receptor beta chains in this list originate from one sample, sequenced in a study of control samples from healthy donors and cancer patients. Libraries were prepared by immunoSEQ multiplex PCR; TCRdb keeps only in-frame clonotypes and omits some of them. The table lists about 82,000 clones, just under 95% of them singletons. Specimen: blood. These receptors were collected from a woman younger than 30 in good health.

This clone occurred once. J is TRBJ1-3 and V is TRBV18; maybe TRBD1 (5 bases). The germline CDR1 and CDR2 sequences are KGHSH and LQKENI. This CDR3 region has 16 residues. Trimming shortened V by 3 bases and J by 0 bases, and 12 bases separated the two germline ends. The CDR3 spells CASSPTSTVSGNTIYF. The CDR3 nucleotides are TGTGCCAGCTCACCGACCTCGACAGTCTCTGGAAACACCATATATTTT. The whole variable domain, remainder taken from reference TRBV18 and TRBJ1-3, is NAGVMQNPRHLVRRRGQEARLRCSPMKGHSHVYWYRQLPEEGLKFMVYLQKENIIDESGMPKERFSAEFPKEGPSILRIQQVVRGDSAAYFCASSPTSTVSGNTIYFGEGSWLTVV.

Worth noting for this clone: Mismatch with germline at one junction end may stem from a read error. The V call is TRBV28, the J call TRBJ2-6, with D perhaps TRBD1 (5 bases). Germline V gene data show CDR1 as MDHEN and CDR2 as SYDVKM. This CDR3 contains 15 residues. Here the CDR3 DNA reads TGTGCCAGCAGTTTGATGCAGGCTGGGGCCAACGTCCTGACTTTT. This sequence encodes CASSLMQAGANVLTF.

The chain joins TRBV29-1 to TRBJ1-5, with D perhaps TRBD1 (5 bases). From germline, CDR1 is SQVTM and CDR2 ANQGSEA. The germline V and J ends were trimmed by 4 bases and 0 bases, with 10 bases remaining between them. The CDR3 spans 14 residues. CDR3 loop: CSVGGLASNQPQHF. The CDR3 nucleotides read TGCAGCGTTGGGGGACTTGCTAGCAATCAGCCCCAGCATTTT.

V usage is TRBV28 and J usage is TRBJ2-2; 10 nucleotides agree with TRBD1. This CDR3 has 14 residues. Germline V gene data show CDR1 as MDHEN and CDR2 as SYDVKM. This CDR3 reads CAGQGVTDTGELFF. CDR3 bases: TGTGCAGGACAGGGGGTTACGGACACCGGGGAGCTGTTTTTT.

The rearrangement links TRBV6-2 or TRBV6-3 to TRBJ2-2; D tentatively fits TRBD1 or TRBD2 (5 bases each). V was trimmed by 0 bases and J by 4 bases, leaving 15 bases between them. Germline V CDR1 and CDR2: MNHEY, SVGEGT. The CDR3 extends over 17 amino acids. This CDR3 is CASSYSMVGPATGELFF. The CDR3 DNA is TGTGCCAGCAGTTACTCGATGGTGGGACCGGCCACCGGGGAGCTGTTTTTT.

This sequence joins TRBV28 and TRBJ1-5, with 9 bases that match TRBD1. Germline trimming cut 9 bases from V and 7 bases from J; bases unmatched to any gene: 7. The CDR3 runs 13 residues. Germline-derived CDR1 and CDR2 are MDHEN and SYDVKM. In nucleotides, the CDR3 is TGTGCCAGTGACAGGGGGATAGAACAGCCCCAGCATTTT. Protein: CASDRGIEQPQHF.

The chain employs TRBV5-6 and TRBJ1-2; 8 positions agree with TRBD1. V dropped 0 bases and J dropped 2; count of bases not matched to a gene: 3. The CDR3 totals 15 residues. Germline lookup yields CDR1 SGHDT and CDR2 YYEEEE. CDR3 DNA: TGTGCCAGCAGCTTGGTGGACAGGGACAACTATGGCTACACCTTC. This codes for CASSLVDRDNYGYTF.

The CDR3 sequence: CASGQSSGNTIYF. The CDR3 DNA is TGTGCCAGTGGACAGAGCTCTGGAAACACCATATATTTT. The V gene is TRBV7-8, the J gene TRBJ1-3; possible D gene TRBD1, 6 bases. V lost 9 bases to trimming and J lost 0 bases, with 9 bases between them. This CDR3 spans 13 amino acids. Germline values: CDR1 SGHVS, CDR2 FQNEAQ.

This clone has only one observation. This specimen includes other DNA sequences encoding the same CDR3. The chain carries TRBV9 and TRBJ1-1; D call uncertain. Trimming took 3 bases from V and 6 from J, leaving 9 bases between them. Germline V gene data show CDR1 as SGDLS and CDR2 as YYNGEE. The CDR3 runs 12 residues. CDR3 loop: CASSARGPEAFF. The DNA for the CDR3 is TGTGCCAGCAGCGCCAGAGGCCCTGAAGCTTTCTTT.

Remarks on this clone: Other nucleotide sequences from this sample produce the same CDR3. The J gene is TRBJ1-5, the V gene TRBV28; 9 bases map to TRBD1. The germline V gene has CDR1 MDHEN and CDR2 SYDVKM. The CDR3 is 15 amino acids. With 2 bases clipped from V and 4 bases from J, the junction kept 3 bases outside the gene matches. The CDR3 bases are TGTGCCAGCAGTTTAAGACAGGGGGGGAATCAGCCCCAGCATTTT. This encodes CASSLRQGGNQPQHF.

This chain joins TRBV5-4 and TRBJ2-2, with 7 bases aligning to TRBD1. Germline CDR1 reads SGHNT; CDR2 reads YYREEE (reference sequence). Trimming removed 2 bases from V and 1 base from J; junction bases left unmatched: 5. The CDR3 sequence is 16 residues long. DNA of the CDR3: TGTGCCAGCAGCTTAAGGTCAGGGGGGAACACCGGGGAGCTGTTTTTT. Protein sequence: CASSLRSGGNTGELFF.

The chain has TRBV6-6 and TRBJ1-1; possible D gene TRBD1, 5 bases. The length of the CDR3 is 16 residues. CDR1 MNHNY and CDR2 SVGAGI come from the germline V gene (reference sequence). The V end was cut by 0 bases, the J end by 6 bases, with 17 bases between. The CDR3 DNA reads TGTGCCAGCAGTTACTCCCAAGGCGGGGGTGGAGCTGAAGCTTTCTTT. This translates into CASSYSQGGGGAEAFF.

The chain joins TRBV27 to TRBJ2-1; 12 bases agree with TRBD2. This CDR3 has 15 residues. Per germline, CDR1 MNHEY and CDR2 SMNVEV (reference sequence). After removal of 7 bases from V and 6 bases from J, the junction contained 7 bases not matched to a gene. The CDR3 coding sequence is TGTGCCAGCACCTTCGGGACTAGCGGGCTCAATGAGCAGTTCTTC. This sequence encodes CASTFGTSGLNEQFF.

The J gene is TRBJ2-5, the V gene TRBV7-3, with 10 bases aligning to TRBD2. Germline V gene sequence: CDR1 SGHTA, CDR2 FQGTGA. The CDR3 is 15 residues long. V lost 5 bases to trimming and J lost 7 bases; unmatched junction nucleotides: 10. The CDR3 DNA is TGTGCCAGCAGCCCGGGGAGCGGGGGGGGCCTGACCCAGTACTTC. It specifies CASSPGSGGGLTQYF.

This clone was observed a few times. This chain joins TRBV11-3 and TRBJ2-3; D remains unclear. The ends were cut back, 0 bases at V and 4 bases at J, with 5 bases in the middle. The CDR3 is made up of 13 amino acids. The germline CDR1 and CDR2 sequences are SGHNT and YENEEA. CDR3 coding DNA: TGTGCCAGCAGCTTAGATGAGGCAGATACGCAGTATTTT. As protein: CASSLDEADTQYF.

The chain uses TRBV6-5 and TRBJ2-3; 10 bases align to TRBD1. CDR3 length: 15 amino acids. The germline V gene has CDR1 MNHEY and CDR2 SVGAGI. J gave up 2 bases and V 7 bases, and 6 bases lay outside the gene matches. This CDR3 reads CASKDGQGDTDTQYF. CDR3 sequence (DNA): TGTGCCAGCAAGGATGGACAGGGGGACACAGATACGCAGTATTTT.

The count of this clone is one. This rearrangement joins TRBV11-2 to TRBJ2-7; D gene ambiguous. CDR1 and CDR2 from the germline V gene are SGHAT and FQNNGV. CDR3 size: 12 residues. V was trimmed by 6 bases and J by 0 bases, leaving 6 bases between them. CDR3 DNA sequence: TGTGCCAGCAGTCATAGCTCCTACGAGCAGTACTTC. Its translation is CASSHSSYEQYF.

This rearrangement joins TRBV2 to TRBJ1-2, with no clear D. V lost 2 bases and J lost 6, with 16 bases in between. Germline values: CDR1 SNHLY, CDR2 FYNNEI. The CDR3 sequence is 15 residues long. The CDR3 nucleotides read TGTGCCAGCAGTGAACCTTATATGGGTGAAGATGGCTACACCTTC. This codes for CASSEPYMGEDGYTF.

This chain uses TRBV11-1 with TRBJ1-2; tentative D call: TRBD1 (5 bases). V was shortened by 6 bases and J by 4 bases, with 12 bases between the two germline ends. In germline, CDR1 is SGHAT, CDR2 FQDESV (reference sequence). The CDR3 length is 13 residues. CDR3 sequence: CASSPGMIYGYTF. DNA for the CDR3: TGTGCCAGCAGTCCAGGGATGATCTATGGCTACACCTTC.

The V and J genes are TRBV20-1 and TRBJ2-7; 10 nucleotides match TRBD2. The CDR3 totals 15 residues. Germline V gene data show CDR1 as DFQATT and CDR2 as SNEGSKA (reference sequence). After removal of 6 bases from V and 5 bases from J, the junction contained 13 bases not matched to a gene. DNA of the CDR3: TGCAGTGCGAGTGGGACTAGCGATAGGTCCAACGAGCAGTACTTC. Translated, it gives CSASGTSDRSNEQYF.

The CDR3 DNA reads TGTGCCAGCTCCTTCTCCGTCGAGCAGTACTTC. This sequence encodes CASSFSVEQYF. The chain uses TRBV28 and TRBJ2-7; no firm D call. This CDR3 has 11 residues. Trimming removed 8 bases from V and 6 bases from J, with 11 bases in between. Germline V gene lookup returns CDR1 MDHEN and CDR2 SYDVKM.

This sequence joins TRBV24-1 and TRBJ2-1, with TRBD2 matching over 8 bases. The V gene end was trimmed by 1 base and the J gene end by 6 bases; junction bases not matched to a gene: 1. Per the germline V gene, CDR1 is KGHDR and CDR2 is SFDVKD. This CDR3 is 14 amino acids long. The CDR3 nucleotides are TGTGCCACCAGTGATTTCGGGGGGGCCAATGAGCAGTTCTTC. Protein: CATSDFGGANEQFF.

The chain employs TRBV9 and TRBJ2-3, with TRBD2 matching 7 bases. The CDR3 sequence is 15 residues long. V was clipped by 0 bases and J by 4 bases; unmatched bases: 5. The germline V gene has CDR1 SGDLS and CDR2 YYNGEE. This chain's CDR3 is CASSVGGRGADTQYF. The CDR3 DNA reads as TGTGCCAGCAGCGTAGGGGGACGGGGGGCAGATACGCAGTATTTT. The full variable domain, its missing parts supplied by reference TRBV9 and TRBJ2-3, is DSGVTQTPKHLITATGQRVTLRCSPRSGDLSVYWYQQSLDQGLQFLIQYYNGEERAKGNILERFSAQQFPDLHSELNLSSLELGDSALYFCASSVGGRGADTQYFGPGTRLTVL.

The rearrangement uses TRBV12-5 and TRBJ2-5; D gene uncertain. Germline V lookup: CDR1 LGHNT, CDR2 FRNRAP. V lost 8 bases and J lost 2, with 12 bases in between. The CDR3 is made up of 13 amino acids. The CDR3 DNA reads TGTGCTAGTACAAGAGACATTCAAGAGACCCAGTACTTC. Protein: CASTRDIQETQYF.

The chain recombines TRBV2 with TRBJ1-4, with D possibly TRBD1 on 5 matching bases. Trimming shortened V by 1 base and J by 11 bases, and 11 bases separated the two germline ends. The CDR3 covers 13 residues. The germline V gene encodes CDR1 SNHLY and CDR2 FYNNEI. The CDR3 here is CASSEGPAGKLFF. Here the CDR3 DNA reads TGTGCCAGCAGTGAAGGCCCAGCAGGGAAACTGTTTTTT.

The V and J genes are TRBV4-3 and TRBJ2-2; no clear D gene. The V gene lost 3 bases and the J gene lost 5 bases, with 4 bases spanning the gap. CDR3 size: 12 residues. Germline V CDR1 and CDR2: LGHNA, YSLEER. The CDR3 nucleotides are TGCGCCAGCAGCCAGCTGACCGGGGAGCTGTTTTTT. It encodes CASSQLTGELFF.

The rearrangement uses TRBV28 and TRBJ2-1; 11 bases match TRBD2. CDR1 is MDHEN and CDR2 is SYDVKM in the germline V gene. This CDR3 is 16 amino acids long. Trimming at V came to 4 bases and at J to 7 bases, leaving 9 bases not matched to a gene. This CDR3 reads CASSWSTSGDLNEQFF. CDR3 nucleotide sequence: TGTGCCAGCAGTTGGTCGACTAGCGGGGATCTGAATGAGCAGTTCTTC.

V and J are TRBV27 and TRBJ2-2, with D unresolved. Germline CDR1 is MNHEY and CDR2 is SMNVEV (reference sequence). This CDR3 is built from 16 residues. The germline V and J ends were trimmed by 7 bases and 3 bases, with 18 bases remaining between them. The CDR3 sequence: CASIPRQGPYTGELFF. The CDR3 DNA is TGTGCCAGCATTCCCCGGCAAGGGCCGTACACCGGGGAGCTGTTTTTT.

The rearrangement links TRBV25-1 to TRBJ2-1, with 9 bases lining up with TRBD2. The CDR3 has 13 amino acids. Germline V gene data show CDR1 as MGHDK and CDR2 as SYGVNS. The V segment lost 5 bases and the J segment 7 bases; nucleotides outside the gene matches: 3. The DNA of the CDR3 is TGTGCCAGCAGTTCCGCGGGAGGGAATGAGCAGTTCTTC. Amino acids: CASSSAGGNEQFF.

Remarks on this clone: Other DNA sequences from this sample encode an identical CDR3 as well. The rearrangement uses TRBV3-1 (or the pseudogene TRBV3-2) and TRBJ1-1, with D perhaps TRBD1 (5 bases). This CDR3 region has 13 residues. Germline V gene lookup returns CDR1 LGHDT and CDR2 YNNKEL (reference sequence). The V end lost 5 bases, the J end lost 1 base, and 8 bases lay between the germline ends. The chain's CDR3 is CASSRTGNTEAFF. The CDR3 nucleotides are TGTGCCAGCAGCAGAACAGGGAACACTGAAGCTTTCTTT.